Listed below are T cell receptor beta chains from one sample, sequenced in a study of cytomegalovirus exposure and HLA in healthy donors. The table came from immunoSEQ multiplex PCR; TCRdb's copy has only in-frame clones and leaves some out. The table shows about 180,000 clones, with around 76% occurring only once. Sequencing was performed on PBMCs. The receptors were gathered from a man aged 40-55 years in good health and CMV-seronegative. CDR3s include the opening cysteine and the closing phenylalanine or tryptophan. The D gene is left open where the match is weak. The size entry is marked missing in some rows and otherwise reads once, few, many or a size class.

clone_size | j_call | v_call | d_call | cdr3_aa | cdr3_nt
. | TRBJ2-1 | TRBV2 | . | CASERTYNEQFF | TGTGCCAGCGAGCGTACCTACAATGAGCAGTTCTTC
once | TRBJ2-7 | TRBV28 | TRBD1 | CASSRPGTGIYEQYF | TGTGCCAGCAGCCGACCCGGGACAGGGATCTACGAGCAGTACTTC
. | TRBJ1-1 | TRBV29-1 | . | CSSRPPGSTEAFF | TGCAGCTCCCGACCCCCAGGCAGCACTGAAGCTTTCTTT
once | TRBJ1-1 | TRBV5-1 | . | CASSLIAGSNTEAFF | TGCGCCAGCAGCTTGATCGCAGGGTCGAACACTGAAGCTTTCTTT
. | TRBJ2-3 | TRBV18 | . | CASSRDSLTDTQYF | TGTGCCAGCTCACGGGACTCCCTCACAGATACGCAGTATTTT
. | TRBJ2-1 | TRBV5-1 | . | CASRYLSGSGAEQFF | TGCGCCAGCAGGTACCTTAGCGGCTCGGGCGCTGAGCAGTTCTTC
. | TRBJ2-7 | TRBV5-1 | . | CASSLDRVGEQYF | TGCGCCAGCAGCTTGGACAGGGTGGGGGAGCAGTACTTC
. | TRBJ2-7 | TRBV7-3 | . | CASSLAISHGDSEQYF | TGTGCCAGCAGCTTAGCTATTTCTCATGGAGACAGCGAGCAGTACTTC
. | TRBJ1-1 | TRBV20-1 | . | CSARRETEAFF | TGCAGTGCTAGAAGAGAGACTGAAGCTTTCTTT
few | TRBJ2-6 | TRBV19 | TRBD1 | CASSIATGVSSGANVLTF | TGTGCCAGTAGTATAGCGACAGGGGTTAGCTCTGGGGCCAACGTCCTGACTTTC
. | TRBJ2-7 | TRBV15 | . | CATSRTGLTNYEQYF | TGTGCCACCAGCAGGACAGGCCTCACAAACTACGAGCAGTACTTC
. | TRBJ2-5 | TRBV11-2 | TRBD2 | CASSLGWAGGPGETQYF | TGTGCCAGCAGCTTAGGGTGGGCGGGGGGGCCTGGAGAGACCCAGTACTTC
. | TRBJ2-3 | TRBV5-5 | TRBD2 | CASSYKSAGLAGGPSDTQYF | TGTGCCAGCAGCTATAAGAGTGCGGGACTAGCGGGAGGGCCATCAGATACGCAGTATTTT
. | TRBJ2-7 | TRBV4-2 | TRBD1 | CASSPGTGLTYEQYF | TGTGCCAGCAGCCCAGGGACAGGTCTCACCTACGAGCAGTACTTC
few | TRBJ1-4 | TRBV28 | . | CASSLAEGGGMEGEKLFF | TGTGCCAGCAGTTTAGCGGAGGGGGGGGGTATGGAAGGCGAAAAACTGTTTTTT
. | TRBJ2-7 | TRBV25-1 | . | CASSQRPGNEQYF | TGTGCCAGCAGCCAACGTCCGGGGAACGAGCAGTACTTC
. | TRBJ1-1 | TRBV2 | TRBD1 | CASRNRGGGNTEAFF | TGTGCCAGCAGAAACAGGGGCGGAGGAAACACTGAAGCTTTCTTT
. | TRBJ1-5 | TRBV6-6 | . | CASSYSTGIQPQHF | TGTGCCAGCAGTTACTCGACCGGGATTCAGCCCCAGCATTTT
. | TRBJ2-7 | TRBV5-1 | TRBD1 | CASSRATGSPYEQYF | TGCGCCAGCAGCCGTGCGACAGGGAGCCCCTACGAGCAGTACTTC
. | TRBJ1-2 | TRBV28 | . | CASRVGVSNYGYTF | TGTGCCAGCAGGGTCGGGGTTTCTAACTATGGCTACACCTTC
. | TRBJ2-4 | TRBV27 | . | CASSLPGKDIQYF | TGTGCCAGCAGTTTACCGGGGAAGGACATTCAGTACTTC
. | TRBJ1-1 | TRBV7-9 | TRBD1 | CASSLTGVLNTEAFF | TGTGCCAGCAGCTTAACAGGGGTCTTGAACACTGAAGCTTTCTTT
. | TRBJ1-4 | TRBV5-1 | . | CASSFFGGTGSEKLFF | TGCGCCAGCAGCTTTTTTGGGGGCACAGGGAGCGAAAAACTGTTTTTT
. | TRBJ1-3 | TRBV6-5 | TRBD1 | CASYARTGGGNTIYF | TGTGCCAGCTATGCCAGGACAGGAGGGGGAAACACCATATATTTT
. | TRBJ2-5 | TRBV15 | . | CATSRGQSQETQYF | TGTGCCACCAGCAGAGGACAGAGCCAAGAGACCCAGTACTTC
once | TRBJ2-3 | TRBV6-4 | . | CASSGTGLPDTQYF | TGTGCCAGCAGTGGTACAGGGCTTCCAGATACGCAGTATTTT
. | TRBJ2-1 | TRBV7-2 | TRBD2 | CASSLGRGTYNEQFF | TGTGCCAGCAGCTTAGGGCGGGGGACCTACAATGAGCAGTTCTTC
few | TRBJ1-4 | TRBV4-1 | TRBD1 | CASSQFTDRVSEKLFF | TGCGCCAGCAGCCAATTCACGGACAGGGTCAGTGAAAAACTGTTTTTT
once | TRBJ2-3 | TRBV5-1 | . | CASSVFGLSTDTQYF | TGCGCCAGCAGCGTTTTTGGGCTGAGCACAGATACGCAGTATTTT
. | TRBJ2-3 | TRBV5-4 | . | CASSPRGGSTDTQYF | TGTGCCAGCAGCCCCCGTGGCGGTAGCACAGATACGCAGTATTTT
. | TRBJ2-3 | TRBV7-9 | . | CASSRSGTDTQYF | TGTGCCAGCAGCCGCTCGGGAACAGATACGCAGTATTTT